A single sample gave rise to the 10 T cell receptor beta chains below, sequenced in a study of blood T cell repertoires in COVID-19. Method: immunoSEQ multiplex PCR; TCRdb's copy keeps in-frame clones and lacks some. This sample has a few hundred thousand clones; approximately 91% occur once, and the top ten carry roughly a tenth. The specimen sequenced was PBMCs or T cells enriched from blood (not recorded which). The receptors were sampled from a woman between 40 and 50 years old who had recovered from COVID-19.

In this sample, this clone turned up once. This chain links TRBV19 with TRBJ2-1; 14 bases are a match to TRBD2. The CDR3 is 18 residues long. Germline lookup yields CDR1 LNHDA and CDR2 SQIVND (reference sequence). V gave up 4 bases and J gave up 2 bases; unmatched junction bases: 7. The DNA for the CDR3 is TGTGCCAGTAGTAGAGGACTAGCGGGAGGTTACCCCTACAATGAGCAGTTCTTC. Encoded protein: CASSRGLAGGYPYNEQFF.

This chain connects TRBV29-1 to TRBJ2-7; D is unresolved. Trimming shortened V by 7 bases and J by 4 bases, and 11 bases separated the two germline ends. Germline values: CDR1 SQVTM, CDR2 ANQGSEA. The CDR3 length is 11 residues. The CDR3 reads CSAKQSYEQYF. The CDR3 coding sequence is TGCAGCGCCAAACAGTCTTACGAGCAGTACTTC.

The rearrangement links TRBV2 to TRBJ2-1; TRBD2 matches 8 bases. Per germline, CDR1 SNHLY and CDR2 FYNNEI. This CDR3 is 14 amino acids long. Trimming at V came to 4 bases and at J to 5 bases, leaving 4 bases not matched to a gene. CDR3 nucleotide sequence: TGTGCCAGCAGTGCTCTAGCGGGTCACAATGAGCAGTTCTTC. Protein: CASSALAGHNEQFF.

The CDR3 nucleotides are TGTGCCAGCAGCTTCTGGGGGGGGACTAGCGTAAACAATGAGCAGTTCTTC. Translation: CASSFWGGTSVNNEQFF. V usage is TRBV7-6 and J usage is TRBJ2-1, with 10 positions matching TRBD2. After removal of 3 bases from V and 5 bases from J, the junction contained 10 bases not matched to a gene. This CDR3 comprises 17 residues. CDR1 is SGHVS, CDR2 FNYEAQ, per germline.

The chain combines TRBV28 with TRBJ1-1; TRBD1 is a possible D gene (5 bases). Germline lookup yields CDR1 MDHEN and CDR2 SYDVKM. This CDR3 region has 13 residues. The germline V and J ends were trimmed by 7 bases and 1 base, with 10 bases remaining between them. CDR3 in amino acids: CASIRRGNTEAFF. CDR3 DNA: TGTGCCAGCATTCGGAGGGGGAACACTGAAGCTTTCTTT.

The chain couples TRBV4-2 to TRBJ1-1; D not certain. Germline assignment: CDR1 LGHNA and CDR2 YNFKEQ. The length of the CDR3 is 15 residues. Trimming cost V 0 bases and J 1 base, with 9 bases left between them. The CDR3 DNA reads TGTGCCAGCAGCCAAGATTTGGCAGGGAACACTGAAGCTTTCTTT. This translates into CASSQDLAGNTEAFF.

The CDR3 coding sequence is TGTGCCTGGACCTGGACAGGGGGTCTCGAGCAGTACTTC. Translation: CAWTWTGGLEQYF. The chain carries TRBV30 and TRBJ2-7; 10 nucleotides align to TRBD1. CDR1 and CDR2 (germline): GTSNPN, SVGIG (reference sequence). The CDR3 spans 13 residues. The V gene end was trimmed by 4 bases and the J gene end by 6 bases; junction bases not matched to a gene: 6. The entire variable domain, with the rest obtained from reference TRBV30 and TRBJ2-7, is as follows: SQTIHQWPATLVQPVGSPLSLECTVEGTSNPNLYWYRQAAGRGLQLLFYSVGIGQISSEVPQNLSASRPQDRQFILSSKKLLLSDSGFYLCAWTWTGGLEQYFGPGTRLTVT.

V gene TRBV2 combines with J gene TRBJ2-5; TRBD1 agrees at 11 bases. The CDR3 extends over 16 amino acids. Germline loops: CDR1 SNHLY, CDR2 FYNNEI. Losses at the gene ends were 2 bases for V and 5 bases for J; bases not matched to a gene: 7. The CDR3 DNA sequence: TGTGCCAGCAGTGAAACAGGGACAGGGGGTAGGGAGACCCAGTACTTC. Protein sequence: CASSETGTGGRETQYF. The full variable domain, rest sourced from reference TRBV2 and TRBJ2-5, is EPEVTQTPSHQVTQMGQEVILRCVPISNHLYFYWYRQILGQKVEFLVSFYNNEISEKSEIFDDQFSVERPDGSNFTLKIRSTKLEDSAMYFCASSETGTGGRETQYFGPGTRLLVL.

The chain links TRBV5-1 to TRBJ1-6; no clear D gene. Germline CDR1 is SGHRS and CDR2 is YFSETQ. This CDR3 is 15 amino acids long. The V gene lost 5 bases and the J gene lost 1 base, with 10 bases spanning the gap. CDR3 nucleotides: TGCGCCAGCAGACTTGAAGTTTCCTATAATTCACCCCTCCACTTT. Residues: CASRLEVSYNSPLHF.

This chain joins TRBV7-2 and TRBJ2-2; 8 bases align to TRBD2. Germline V lookup: CDR1 SGHTA, CDR2 FQGNSA. The CDR3 covers 15 residues. V shed 5 bases, J shed 6 bases, and the junction held 8 bases outside the gene matches. The CDR3 coding sequence is TGTGCCAGCAGCCGGGGACTAGAGTGGCCCGGGGAGCTGTTTTTT. Protein product: CASSRGLEWPGELFF.